Below, one TCR beta chain is given with its context. Its antigen remains unidentified. These data belong to a study of PD-1 blockade in mismatch repair-deficient tumors. In the study overall: Patients had approximately 12 mismatch repair-deficient cancer types and were previously treated and progressing.

The protocol was immunoSEQ multiplex PCR, while the TCRdb copy is restricted to in-frame clones and leaves out a portion. The sample consists of some 110,000 clones, 65% to 80% of them appearing once. Germline V gene sequence: CDR1 GTSNPN, CDR2 SVGIG (reference sequence). V trimming: 3 bases; J trimming: 6 bases; junction bases outside the gene matches: 10. CDR3 length: 14 residues. Study-level results: After pembrolizumab, tumor-resident clones rose rapidly, then generally contracted before radiologic responses.

V gene TRBV30 combines with J gene TRBJ2-7; 8 bases line up with TRBD2. The origin of this receptor is an adult with mismatch repair-deficient cancer. The starting material was peripheral blood, obtained more than 58 weeks after starting pembrolizumab. CDR3 loop: CAWSGPGLVTEQYF. CDR3 sequence (DNA): TGTGCCTGGAGCGGACCGGGACTAGTCACCGAGCAGTACTTC.